This section outlines one T cell receptor beta chain sequence together with its context. Its antigen is as yet unknown. TCRdb called the 5' RACE reads again in MiXCR, with one record for every CDR3 protein. Seen here are a few hundred thousand distinct CDR3 sequences, approximately 11% observed once, and the top ten hold under 7.5%. This sample was taken from a study of CD8 T cells in ankylosing spondylitis. Study-wide results and limits: A motif in TCR beta, a set of fewer than ten highly homologous variants, appeared characteristic of ankylosing spondylitis blood.

The CDR3 consists of 16 residues. The V gene's germline CDR1 is DFQATT and CDR2 SNEGSKA (reference sequence). Trimming at V came to 2 bases and at J to 0 bases, leaving 7 bases not matched to a gene. This clonotype was sampled from a male donor with ankylosing spondylitis. Input material: blood, either unsorted or a sorted T cell fraction (not recorded which). The chain joins TRBV20-1 to TRBJ2-1, with 7 bases that match TRBD2. Written as DNA, the CDR3 is TGCAGTGCTAGACAACTAGCGTCGAGCTCCTACAATGAGCAGTTCTTC. It translates to CSARQLASSSYNEQFF.